This T cell receptor (beta chain) was observed in a study of shared clonotypes between healthy human individuals. Of note for this clone: This sample includes further DNA sequences coding for the same CDR3.

The replicate PCRs on unsorted PBMC were given 250 to 350 ng DNA, which is tens of thousands of T cell genomes. Sequencing was performed with immunoSEQ multiplex PCR; in TCRdb, only in-frame clones are kept and a portion is missing. The sample yields hundreds of thousands of clones, roughly 72% seen once. This CDR3 has 11 amino acids. From germline, CDR1 is SGHDT and CDR2 YYEEEE. With 2 bases removed from V and 4 bases from J, the gap between germline ends came to 4 bases. The sequencing input was PBMCs. The receptor's source is a woman between 40 and 50 years old in good health. Some clones in this sample may be carry-over from other donors' samples. This chain joins TRBV5-6 and TRBJ2-7; no reliable D call. Written as DNA, the CDR3 is TGTGCCAGCAGCTTCAAATACGAGCAGTACTTC. Translating gives CASSFKYEQYF.